This entry lists 26 T cell receptor beta chains sequenced from one sample in a study of CD8+ T cells in alopecia areata. Following extraction, RNA underwent reverse transcription to cDNA, which served as the sequencing template. Sequencing was performed with immunoSEQ multiplex PCR; in TCRdb, only in-frame clones are kept and a portion is missing. The sample consists of approximately 61,000 clones, around 96% of them appearing once. The sample was CD8+ T cells sorted from blood, taken at week 0. All receptors come from a human donor with alopecia areata.

The rearrangement links TRBV14 to TRBJ2-1, with D uncertain. The V gene's germline CDR1 is SGHDN and CDR2 FVKESK. V lost 0 bases and J lost 0, with 15 bases in between. The CDR3 length is 18 residues. The CDR3 reads CASSQDWVSRSSYNEQFF. Here the CDR3 DNA reads TGTGCCAGCAGCCAAGATTGGGTTAGTCGGAGCTCCTACAATGAGCAGTTCTTC.

The CDR3 spells CASSLLAGGNGELFF. CDR3 nucleotides: TGCGCCAGCAGCCTATTAGCGGGGGGGAACGGGGAGCTGTTTTTT. The V gene is TRBV4-1, the J gene TRBJ2-2, with 11 bases lining up with TRBD2. The CDR3 extends over 15 amino acids. With V trimmed by 4 bases and J by 7 bases, 5 bases remained unmatched. CDR1 and CDR2 (germline): MGHRA, YSYEKL.

This clone is labeled as large. V gene TRBV7-9 combines with J gene TRBJ1-1, with 8 bases that match TRBD1. V dropped 5 bases and J dropped 1; count of bases not matched to a gene: 6. The germline gives CDR1 SEHNR, CDR2 FQNEAQ (reference sequence). The CDR3 has 15 residues. Written as DNA, the CDR3 is TGTGCCAGCAGCCACCCCAGGGGGCAGAACACTGAAGCTTTCTTT. Its translation is CASSHPRGQNTEAFF.

This chain connects TRBV4-1 to TRBJ2-3; possibly TRBD1 for D (5 bases). This CDR3 contains 12 residues. V lost 7 bases and J 4 bases, leaving 9 bases between the germline ends. Looked up from germline, CDR1 is MGHRA and CDR2 is YSYEKL. CDR3 nucleotides: TGCGCCAGCATGGACAACGCAGATACGCAGTATTTT. It specifies CASMDNADTQYF.

The chain employs TRBV5-1 and TRBJ2-5, with D perhaps matching TRBD1 (5 bases). Germline V gene sequence: CDR1 SGHRS, CDR2 YFSETQ. V was trimmed by 2 bases and J by 1 base, leaving 18 bases between them. This CDR3 region has 17 residues. The CDR3: CASSFSSWGGIQETQYF. In DNA, the CDR3 is TGCGCCAGCAGCTTCTCATCTTGGGGCGGAATCCAAGAGACCCAGTACTTC.

The chain is built from TRBV7-6 and TRBJ2-2; the D gene is possibly TRBD2 (7 bases). CDR1 is SGHVS, CDR2 FNYEAQ, per germline. V was clipped by 4 bases and J by 6 bases, with 12 bases between them. This CDR3 contains 14 residues. CDR3 in amino acids: CASSYEGGAGELFF. Written as DNA, the CDR3 is TGTGCCAGCAGCTACGAGGGGGGGGCCGGGGAGCTGTTTTTT.

The chain carries TRBV5-4 and TRBJ2-3, with 14 bases fitting TRBD2. Looked up from germline, CDR1 is SGHNT and CDR2 is YYREEE (reference sequence). J gave up 2 bases and V 3 bases, and 2 bases lay outside the gene matches. CDR3 length: 16 amino acids. CDR3 bases: TGTGCCAGCAGCTGGGGACTAGCGGGGGTCACAGATACGCAGTATTTT. This codes for CASSWGLAGVTDTQYF. Full variable domain (rest looked up from reference TRBV5-4 and TRBJ2-3): ETGVTQSPTHLIKTRGQQVTLRCSSQSGHNTVSWYQQALGQGPQFIFQYYREEENGRGNFPPRFSGLQFPNYSSELNVNALELDDSALYLCASSWGLAGVTDTQYFGPGTRLTVL.

This clone has a single count. V usage is TRBV19 and J usage is TRBJ1-1, with D uncertain. Germline CDR1 reads LNHDA; CDR2 reads SQIVND (reference sequence). Trimming removed 7 bases from V and 4 bases from J, with 13 bases in between. This CDR3 contains 13 residues. Here the CDR3 reads CASNLGGSTEAFF. The DNA of the CDR3 is TGTGCCAGTAACCTCGGAGGGTCCACTGAAGCTTTCTTT. Supplemented by reference TRBV19 and TRBJ1-1, the full variable domain reads DGGITQSPKYLFRKEGQNVTLSCEQNLNHDAMYWYRQDPGQGLRLIYYSQIVNDFQKGDIAEGYSVSREKKESFPLTVTSAQKNPTAFYLCASNLGGSTEAFFGQGTRLTVV.

V gene TRBV10-3 combines with J gene TRBJ1-2; possibly TRBD1 for D (5 bases). The germline CDR1 and CDR2 sequences are ENHRY and SYGVKD. The CDR3 runs to 13 residues. Trimming took 11 bases from V and 3 from J, leaving 16 bases between them. In DNA form, the CDR3 reads TGTGCCGCCAGGGAGCCTGGGGACTATGGCTACACCTTC. It specifies CAAREPGDYGYTF.

This chain joins TRBV30 and TRBJ1-5; no reliable D call. Germline loops: CDR1 GTSNPN, CDR2 SVGIG (reference sequence). V lost 2 bases and J lost 2, with 10 bases in between. This CDR3 is built from 14 residues. The DNA for the CDR3 is TGTGCCTGGAGTTTCGGACGGGGCAATCAGCCCCAGCATTTT. Protein: CAWSFGRGNQPQHF. The whole variable domain, filled in from reference TRBV30 and TRBJ1-5, reads SQTIHQWPATLVQPVGSPLSLECTVEGTSNPNLYWYRQAAGRGLQLLFYSVGIGQISSEVPQNLSASRPQDRQFILSSKKLLLSDSGFYLCAWSFGRGNQPQHFGDGTRLSIL.

The J gene is TRBJ2-7, the V gene TRBV27, with 8 bases identical to TRBD1. Germline assignment: CDR1 MNHEY and CDR2 SMNVEV (reference sequence). There are 17 residues in the CDR3. J was trimmed by 2 bases and V by 3 bases; bases with no gene match: 12. The CDR3 coding sequence is TGTGCCAGCAGTTTCCGTCCCCCGAACAGGGGGACCTACGAGCAGTACTTC. Its translation is CASSFRPPNRGTYEQYF.

Remarks on this clone: Other DNA sequences of this sample code for an identical CDR3. The chain employs TRBV27 and TRBJ2-1; TRBD1 aligns across 8 bases. This CDR3 contains 14 residues. Losses at the gene ends were 6 bases for V and 7 bases for J; bases not matched to a gene: 8. The germline V gene has CDR1 MNHEY and CDR2 SMNVEV (reference sequence). CDR3 bases: TGTGCCAGCAGCCCCAGGACAGGGATGAATGAGCAGTTCTTC. It translates to CASSPRTGMNEQFF.

V and J are TRBV13 and TRBJ2-1; 8 nucleotides agree with TRBD2. V shed 4 bases and J 9 bases; nucleotides not matched to a gene: 11. This CDR3 comprises 15 residues. Germline V CDR1 and CDR2: PRHDT, FYEKMQ (reference sequence). The CDR3 coding sequence is TGTGCCAGCAGCTACCCCCCGGGAGGGGTCAGTGAGCAGTTCTTC. Encoded protein: CASSYPPGGVSEQFF. The full variable domain, in which reference TRBV13 and TRBJ2-1 provide the parts outside the CDR3, is AAGVIQSPRHLIKEKRETATLKCYPIPRHDTVYWYQQGPGQDPQFLISFYEKMQSDKGSIPDRFSAQQFSDYHSELNMSSLELGDSALYFCASSYPPGGVSEQFFGPGTRLTVL.

The chain combines TRBV13 with TRBJ2-1, with D maybe TRBD1 (6 bases). V was cut by 5 bases and J by 0 bases, with 11 bases left in between. The CDR3 length is 15 residues. Germline-derived CDR1 and CDR2 are PRHDT and FYEKMQ (reference sequence). CDR3 DNA sequence: TGTGCCAGCAGCCCGGGACAAAACTCCTACAATGAGCAGTTCTTC. The encoded protein is CASSPGQNSYNEQFF.

The V and J genes are TRBV11-2 and TRBJ2-5; D uncertain. This CDR3 comprises 12 residues. Per the germline V gene, CDR1 is SGHAT and CDR2 is FQNNGV. V lost 0 bases to trimming and J lost 2 bases, with 1 base between them. The DNA of the CDR3 is TGTGCCAGCAGCTTAGAACAAGAGACCCAGTACTTC. Its translation is CASSLEQETQYF.

This clone came up once. The chain uses TRBV7-3 and TRBJ2-1; 10 bases fit TRBD2. V trimming: 3 bases; J trimming: 1 base; junction bases outside the gene matches: 0. Germline lookup yields CDR1 SGHTA and CDR2 FQGTGA. CDR3 size: 15 residues. The CDR3 here is CASSFSGGSYNEQFF. The CDR3 coding sequence is TGTGCCAGCAGCTTTAGCGGGGGGTCCTACAATGAGCAGTTCTTC.

V and J are TRBV29-1 and TRBJ1-2, with 8 bases aligning to TRBD1. Trimming removed 6 bases from V and 4 bases from J; junction bases left unmatched: 13. This CDR3 spans 15 amino acids. CDR1 SQVTM and CDR2 ANQGSEA come from the germline V gene. The CDR3 loop is CSVSGQGSVGYGYTF. Here the CDR3 DNA reads TGCAGCGTGAGCGGACAGGGTAGCGTCGGCTATGGCTACACCTTC.

This chain joins TRBV19 and TRBJ1-2; 8 bases match TRBD1. This CDR3 region has 15 residues. With 7 bases clipped from V and 4 bases from J, the junction kept 11 bases outside the gene matches. The germline gives CDR1 LNHDA, CDR2 SQIVND (reference sequence). For the CDR3, the DNA is TGTGCCAGTACCAAAGGCCAGGGGGCGGCCTATGGCTACACCTTC. Translation gives CASTKGQGAAYGYTF.

The chain links TRBV29-1 to TRBJ2-1, with TRBD1 matching 7 bases. V dropped 6 bases and J dropped 6; count of bases not matched to a gene: 11. Germline V gene lookup returns CDR1 SQVTM and CDR2 ANQGSEA. The CDR3 is made up of 14 amino acids. The CDR3 is CSVGPQGVGNEQFF. The CDR3 DNA follows: TGCAGCGTGGGACCCCAGGGGGTAGGCAATGAGCAGTTCTTC.

J is TRBJ1-3 and V is TRBV18; perhaps TRBD1 as D (5 bases). Germline loops: CDR1 KGHSH, CDR2 LQKENI. The CDR3 length is 18 residues. V was trimmed by 7 bases and J by 7 bases, leaving 29 bases between them. CDR3 region: CASLTSTGDSGPWNTIYF. The CDR3 coding sequence is TGTGCCAGCTTAACGTCGACCGGAGACAGTGGGCCGTGGAACACCATATATTTT. The full variable domain, with the rest looked up from reference TRBV18 and TRBJ1-3, is NAGVMQNPRHLVRRRGQEARLRCSPMKGHSHVYWYRQLPEEGLKFMVYLQKENIIDESGMPKERFSAEFPKEGPSILRIQQVVRGDSAAYFCASLTSTGDSGPWNTIYFGEGSWLTVV.

The chain is built from TRBV7-9 and TRBJ1-6, with D perhaps TRBD1 (6 bases). Trimming removed 5 bases from V and 8 bases from J, with 16 bases in between. Germline V gene sequence: CDR1 SEHNR, CDR2 FQNEAQ (reference sequence). The CDR3 consists of 15 residues. The CDR3 sequence is CASSTTTGLYSPLHF. For the CDR3, the DNA is TGTGCCAGCAGCACCACCACAGGGCTTTATTCACCCCTCCACTTT.

The rearrangement links TRBV11-1 to TRBJ1-4; D is unresolved. The germline CDR1 and CDR2 sequences are SGHAT and FQDESV (reference sequence). This CDR3 comprises 16 residues. Trimming pared 5 bases from V and 6 bases from J, leaving 19 bases between. In DNA, the CDR3 is TGTGCCAGCAGCCGTTACCCGCGGCAGGCGGATGAAAAACTGTTTTTT. Translated, it gives CASSRYPRQADEKLFF.

The V and J genes are TRBV9 and TRBJ2-2, with 7 bases lining up with TRBD2. CDR1 SGDLS and CDR2 YYNGEE come from the germline V gene. V gave up 3 bases and J gave up 2 bases; unmatched junction bases: 7. The CDR3 runs to 16 residues. The CDR3 nucleotides read TGTGCCAGCAGCGCTACCGGGGGGACCAACACCGGGGAGCTGTTTTTT. It yields the protein CASSATGGTNTGELFF.

This chain links TRBV6-1 with TRBJ2-3; TRBD2 matches at 12 bases. Germline loops: CDR1 MNHNS, CDR2 SASEGT. Trimming removed 3 bases from V and 4 bases from J; junction bases left unmatched: 2. The CDR3 is 15 amino acids. CDR3 sequence: CASSELAGGPDTQYF. CDR3 in DNA: TGTGCCAGCAGTGAGCTAGCGGGGGGGCCAGATACGCAGTATTTT.

The genes are TRBV4-1 and TRBJ1-2; D is unclear. The CDR3 has 16 amino acids. The V and J ends lost 1 base and 2 bases respectively, with 14 bases between them. Germline loops: CDR1 MGHRA, CDR2 YSYEKL. CDR3: CASSQVEGNSNYGYTF. The CDR3 coding sequence is TGCGCCAGCAGCCAAGTTGAAGGGAACTCCAACTATGGCTACACCTTC.

The rearrangement uses TRBV11-3 and TRBJ2-2; 7 nucleotides match TRBD1. The CDR3 runs 16 residues. V lost 6 bases and J lost 3; bases outside the gene matches: 10. Germline loops: CDR1 SGHNT, CDR2 YENEEA. The CDR3 DNA reads as TGTGCCAGCAGTACTTACGGACAGGCCGACACCGGGGAGCTGTTTTTT. Translating gives CASSTYGQADTGELFF.